The clone carrying this TCR beta chain was seen a handful of times. Its antigen is currently unknown. The donor group consisted entirely of healthy Caucasians. This record belongs to a study of identical twins. Regarding the study as a whole: Weaker excess sharing between twins was seen in beta out-of-frame sequences.

TCRdb reanalysed the 5' RACE reads using MiXCR and keeps one entry per CDR3 protein. The profile shows approximately 220,000 distinct CDR3 sequences, roughly a tenth of them singletons. CDR1 and CDR2 from the germline V gene are SGDLS and YYNGEE. This CDR3 comprises 14 residues. Trimming removed 3 bases from V and 1 base from J, with 10 bases in between. This chain connects TRBV9 to TRBJ1-1; no firm D call. Sequencing was performed on memory (CD45RO+) T cells sorted from blood. The TCR sequence derives from a woman aged 18 to 35 in good health. The CDR3 nucleotides read TGTGCCAGCAGCGCGGTGACGGCGAACACTGAAGCTTTCTTT. It specifies CASSAVTANTEAFF.